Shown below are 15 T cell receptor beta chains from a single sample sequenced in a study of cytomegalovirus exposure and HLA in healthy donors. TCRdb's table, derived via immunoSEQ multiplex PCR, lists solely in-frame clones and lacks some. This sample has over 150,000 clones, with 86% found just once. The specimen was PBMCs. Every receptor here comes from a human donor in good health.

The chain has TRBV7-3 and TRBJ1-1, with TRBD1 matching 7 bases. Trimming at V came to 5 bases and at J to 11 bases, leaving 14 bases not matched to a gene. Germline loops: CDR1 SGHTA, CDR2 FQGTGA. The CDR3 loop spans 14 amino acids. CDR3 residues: CASSPLTGQTQAFF. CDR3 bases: TGTGCCAGCAGCCCATTGACAGGGCAGACCCAGGCTTTCTTT.

The CDR3 DNA sequence: TGTGCCAGCAGCTTGCCGTCCGTGGCCATCCAAGCTTTCTTT. It yields the protein CASSLPSVAIQAFF. V is TRBV7-2 and J is TRBJ1-1; no clear D. The CDR3 has 14 residues. The V gene's germline CDR1 is SGHTA and CDR2 FQGNSA. Trimming removed 3 bases from V and 9 bases from J, with 17 bases in between.

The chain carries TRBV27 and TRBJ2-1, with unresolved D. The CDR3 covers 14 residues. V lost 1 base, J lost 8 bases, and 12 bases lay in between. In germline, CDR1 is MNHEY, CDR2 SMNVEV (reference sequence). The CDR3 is CASSLYASEHEQFF. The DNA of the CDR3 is TGTGCCAGCAGTTTATATGCCAGCGAACATGAGCAGTTCTTC.

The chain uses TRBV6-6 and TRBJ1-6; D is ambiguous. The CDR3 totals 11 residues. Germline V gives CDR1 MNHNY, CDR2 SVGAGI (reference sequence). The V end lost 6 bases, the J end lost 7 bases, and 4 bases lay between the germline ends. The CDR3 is CASRLNSPLHF. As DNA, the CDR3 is TGTGCCAGCAGACTCAATTCACCCCTCCACTTT.

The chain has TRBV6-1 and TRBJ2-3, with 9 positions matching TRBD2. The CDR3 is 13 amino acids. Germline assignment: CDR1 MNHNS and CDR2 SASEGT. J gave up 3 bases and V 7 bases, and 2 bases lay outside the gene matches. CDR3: CASNAGGTDTQYF. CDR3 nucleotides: TGTGCCAGCAACGCGGGAGGGACAGATACGCAGTATTTT.

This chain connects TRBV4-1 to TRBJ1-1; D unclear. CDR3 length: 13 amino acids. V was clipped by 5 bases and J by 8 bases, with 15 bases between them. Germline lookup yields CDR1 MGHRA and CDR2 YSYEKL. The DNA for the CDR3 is TGCGCCAGCAGCTCCAGGACGGGAACCGAAGCTTTCTTT. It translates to CASSSRTGTEAFF.

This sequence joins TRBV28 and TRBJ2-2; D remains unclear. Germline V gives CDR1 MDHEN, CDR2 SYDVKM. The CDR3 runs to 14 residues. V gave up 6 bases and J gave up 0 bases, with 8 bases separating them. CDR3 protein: CASSLRANTGELFF. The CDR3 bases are TGTGCCAGCAGCCTTAGAGCGAACACCGGGGAGCTGTTTTTT.

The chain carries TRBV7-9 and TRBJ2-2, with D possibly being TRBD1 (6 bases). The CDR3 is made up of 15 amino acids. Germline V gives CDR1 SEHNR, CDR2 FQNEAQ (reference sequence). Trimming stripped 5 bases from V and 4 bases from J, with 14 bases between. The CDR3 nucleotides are TGTGCCAGCAGCCTGACAGGCGTGGGCACCGGGGAGCTGTTTTTT. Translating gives CASSLTGVGTGELFF. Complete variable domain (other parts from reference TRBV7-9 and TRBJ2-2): DTGVSQNPRHKITKRGQNVTFRCDPISEHNRLYWYRQTLGQGPEFLTYFQNEAQLEKSRLLSDRFSAERPKGSFSTLEIQRTEQGDSAMYLCASSLTGVGTGELFFGEGSRLTVL.

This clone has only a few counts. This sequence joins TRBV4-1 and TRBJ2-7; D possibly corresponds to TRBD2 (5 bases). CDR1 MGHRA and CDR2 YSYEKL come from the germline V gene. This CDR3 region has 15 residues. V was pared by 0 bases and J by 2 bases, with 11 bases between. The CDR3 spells CASSQDRAAAYEQYF. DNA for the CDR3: TGCGCCAGCAGCCAAGATCGGGCAGCGGCCTACGAGCAGTACTTC.

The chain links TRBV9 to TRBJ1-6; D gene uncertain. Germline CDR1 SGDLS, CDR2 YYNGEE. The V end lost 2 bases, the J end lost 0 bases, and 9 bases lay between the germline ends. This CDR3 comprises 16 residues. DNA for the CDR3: TGTGCCAGCAGCGTCGGTTCATCCTCCTATAATTCACCCCTCCACTTT. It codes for CASSVGSSSYNSPLHF.

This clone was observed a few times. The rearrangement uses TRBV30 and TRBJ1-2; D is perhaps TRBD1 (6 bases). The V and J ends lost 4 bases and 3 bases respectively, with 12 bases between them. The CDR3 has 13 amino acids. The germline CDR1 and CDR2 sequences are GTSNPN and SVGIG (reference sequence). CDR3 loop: CAWNGGGDYGYTF. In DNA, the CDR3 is TGTGCCTGGAACGGGGGGGGCGACTATGGCTACACCTTC.

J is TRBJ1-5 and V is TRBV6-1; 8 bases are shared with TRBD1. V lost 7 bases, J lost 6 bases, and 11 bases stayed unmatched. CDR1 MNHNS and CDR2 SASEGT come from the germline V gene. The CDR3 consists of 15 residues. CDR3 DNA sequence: TGTGCCAGCACAACCAGGGGGCAGTCCGGTCAGCCCCAGCATTTT. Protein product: CASTTRGQSGQPQHF.

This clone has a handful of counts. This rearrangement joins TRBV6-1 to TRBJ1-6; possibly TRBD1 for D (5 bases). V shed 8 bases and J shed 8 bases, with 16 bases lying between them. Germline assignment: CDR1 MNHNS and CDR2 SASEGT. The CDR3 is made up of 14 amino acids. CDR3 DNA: TGTGCCAGCGGCGGAGGGGCGAAGTATTCACCCCTCCACTTT. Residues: CASGGGAKYSPLHF.

The CDR3 DNA follows: TGTGCCAGCAGTTTAAGTAGGGGGATGAACACTGAAGCTTTCTTT. This codes for CASSLSRGMNTEAFF. The rearrangement joins TRBV27 to TRBJ1-1, with D possibly being TRBD1 (6 bases). Germline assignment: CDR1 MNHEY and CDR2 SMNVEV (reference sequence). Trimming pared 2 bases from V and 0 bases from J, leaving 10 bases between. The CDR3 is 15 residues long.

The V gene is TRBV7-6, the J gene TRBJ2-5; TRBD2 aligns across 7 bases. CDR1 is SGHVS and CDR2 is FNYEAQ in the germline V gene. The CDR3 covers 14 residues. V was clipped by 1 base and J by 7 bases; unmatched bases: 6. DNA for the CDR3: TGTGCCAGCAGCTTAGTTGCGGGAGACGGGACCCAGTACTTC. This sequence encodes CASSLVAGDGTQYF.